The rows below give T cell receptor beta chains drawn from one sample of a study of T cell clones after liver transplantation. Sequencing used immunoSEQ multiplex PCR; TCRdb keeps in-frame clones, though not all of them. The data hold 50,000 to 55,000 clones, with approximately 71% observed a single time. The source material was CD4+ T cells from blood, sampled around 4.5 years after liver transplant. Receptor source: a human patient who received a liver transplant. These T cells may partly come from the graft donor. Each CDR3 is given with its conserved first and last residue. Each record gives: J gene, V gene, D gene, clone size, CDR3 protein, CDR3 DNA. D genes are given only for firm matches. Expanded clones get a size class; other rows say once, few or many, or leave the size out.

TRBJ2-6,TRBV7-7,NA,NA,CASSLAPWRSGANVLTF,TGTGCTAGCAGCTTAGCCCCTTGGAGGTCTGGGGCCAACGTCCTGACTTTC
TRBJ2-7,TRBV27,TRBD2,NA,CASSLSGAGGRQYF,TGTGCCAGCAGTTTATCAGGTGCGGGGGGACGGCAGTACTTC
TRBJ2-1,TRBV10-1,NA,few,CATRESHNEQFF,TGCGCCACCAGGGAATCCCACAATGAGCAGTTCTTC
TRBJ1-4,TRBV30,NA,few,CAWLQPNEKLFF,TGTGCCTGGCTCCAGCCTAATGAAAAACTGTTTTTT
TRBJ2-7,TRBV28,TRBD2,NA,CASSLPLAGGAYEQYF,TGTGCCAGCAGTTTACCTCTAGCGGGGGGAGCCTACGAGCAGTACTTC
TRBJ1-1,TRBV18,NA,NA,CASSPNKNTEAFF,TGTGCCAGCTCACCGAACAAGAACACTGAAGCTTTCTTT
TRBJ1-1,TRBV18,NA,NA,CASSIFSAEGRLTEAFF,TGTGCCAGCTCAATTTTTTCTGCCGAGGGGCGTTTAACTGAAGCTTTCTTT
TRBJ1-2,TRBV28,NA,NA,CASSFRRFNYGYTF,TGTGCCAGCAGTTTCAGGCGTTTCAACTATGGCTACACCTTC
TRBJ2-3,TRBV9,TRBD2,NA,CASSLGLAGGDTQYF,TGTGCCAGCAGCTTGGGACTAGCGGGGGGAGATACGCAGTATTTT
TRBJ1-5,TRBV7-2,NA,NA,CASSQGRRGQPQHF,TGTGCCAGCAGCCAAGGGCGGCGGGGTCAGCCCCAGCATTTT
TRBJ1-2,TRBV15,TRBD1,NA,CATSRDYRGSAYGYTF,TGTGCCACCAGCAGAGACTACAGGGGATCAGCCTATGGCTACACCTTC
TRBJ2-1,TRBV4-2,TRBD2,NA,CASSQDRESAGSYNEQFF,TGTGCCAGCAGCCAAGATCGGGAATCAGCGGGGTCGTACAATGAGCAGTTCTTC
TRBJ2-7,TRBV5-6,NA,NA,CASTGSPHYEQYF,TGTGCCAGCACGGGGTCCCCCCACTACGAGCAGTACTTC
TRBJ1-1,TRBV19,NA,NA,CASSIRTKNTEAFF,TGTGCCAGTAGTATAAGGACAAAGAACACTGAAGCTTTCTTT
TRBJ2-1,TRBV28,TRBD1,NA,CASSLGQGISFF,TGTGCCAGCAGTCTAGGACAGGGGATTTCGTTCTTC
TRBJ1-6,TRBV14,NA,few,CASSQDRGYNSPLHF,TGTGCCAGCAGCCAAGATCGGGGTTATAATTCACCCCTCCACTTT
TRBJ2-1,TRBV11-2,NA,NA,CASSLDQGTYNEQFF,TGTGCCAGCAGCTTAGACCAGGGAACATACAATGAGCAGTTCTTC
TRBJ1-3,TRBV4-1,NA,NA,CASSLYRRQGKGDTIYF,TGCGCCAGCAGCCTCTATCGAAGGCAGGGAAAGGGGGACACCATATATTTT
TRBJ2-2,TRBV2,NA,NA,CASSVGLSNTGELFF,TGTGCCAGCAGTGTTGGACTTTCGAACACCGGGGAGCTGTTTTTT
TRBJ2-3,TRBV19,NA,NA,CASSDGHRTDTQYF,TGTGCCAGTAGTGATGGACACCGCACAGATACGCAGTATTTT
TRBJ1-4,TRBV19,NA,medium-sized,CASSEDEKLFF,TGTGCCAGTAGTGAGGATGAAAAACTGTTTTTT
TRBJ1-6,TRBV28,NA,NA,CASSSGGEGNSPLHF,TGTGCCAGCAGCTCGGGGGGCGAGGGTAATTCACCCCTCCACTTT
TRBJ1-4,TRBV6-6,NA,NA,CASSSQGFNEKLFF,TGTGCCAGCAGCTCTCAGGGGTTTAATGAAAAACTGTTTTTT
TRBJ1-1,TRBV5-1,NA,once,CASSLGQENTEAFF,TGCGCCAGCAGCTTGGGACAGGAGAACACTGAAGCTTTCTTT
TRBJ1-2,TRBV6-1,NA,NA,CASSEGSADGYTF,TGTGCCAGCAGTGAGGGGTCGGCGGATGGCTACACCTTC
TRBJ1-3,TRBV18,TRBD1,NA,CASVPGQGLAGNTIYF,TGTGCCAGCGTCCCGGGACAGGGTCTGGCTGGAAACACCATATATTTT
TRBJ2-7,TRBV6-6,NA,once,CASSYRSEQYF,TGTGCCAGCAGTTATAGAAGTGAGCAGTACTTC
TRBJ1-5,TRBV28,TRBD1,NA,CASIVPGQGNQPQHF,TGTGCCAGCATAGTTCCGGGACAGGGGAATCAGCCCCAGCATTTT
TRBJ2-7,TRBV5-1,NA,NA,CASSLGGSPAYEQYF,TGCGCCAGCAGCTTGGGAGGGTCTCCGGCCTACGAGCAGTACTTC
TRBJ2-7,TRBV30,TRBD1,NA,CAWTKTGGFYEQYF,TGTGCCTGGACTAAGACAGGGGGATTCTACGAGCAGTACTTC
TRBJ1-2,TRBV9,TRBD1,NA,CASSVRGQGGGYTF,TGTGCCAGCAGCGTTCGGGGACAGGGAGGTGGCTACACCTTC
TRBJ1-2,TRBV10-3,NA,few,CAISDFLESRGYTF,TGTGCCATCAGTGACTTTTTGGAAAGTCGTGGCTACACCTTC
TRBJ1-1,TRBV6-1,TRBD1,NA,CASSVQGAGTEAFF,TGTGCCAGCAGTGTACAGGGGGCAGGCACTGAGGCTTTCTTT
TRBJ2-5,TRBV30,NA,NA,CAWSDSGIETQYF,TGTGCCTGGAGCGACTCAGGGATAGAGACCCAGTACTTC
TRBJ1-1,TRBV6-1,TRBD1,NA,CASSGTGQGRNTEAFF,TGTGCCAGCAGTGGCACGGGACAGGGAAGGAACACTGAAGCTTTCTTT
TRBJ2-2,TRBV19,NA,many,CASSSRGWVTGELFF,TGTGCCAGTAGTAGCCGGGGGTGGGTCACCGGGGAGCTGTTTTTT
TRBJ1-4,TRBV7-2,NA,NA,CASSQGRTDEKLFF,TGTGCCAGCAGCCAGGGACGTACGGATGAAAAACTGTTTTTT
TRBJ2-1,TRBV11-3,TRBD2,NA,CASSLYGSGGENEQFF,TGTGCCAGCAGCTTATACGGGAGCGGGGGGGAAAATGAGCAGTTCTTC
TRBJ2-3,TRBV7-2,NA,NA,CASSSRAGTDTQYF,TGTGCCAGCAGCTCCAGGGCTGGCACAGATACGCAGTATTTT
TRBJ2-2,TRBV19,NA,once,CASNHDLGEAFRSGELFF,TGTGCCAGTAATCACGACCTAGGGGAGGCCTTTCGTTCCGGGGAGCTGTTTTTT
TRBJ2-1,TRBV11-1,NA,NA,CASSRGTAIYGEQFF,TGTGCCAGCAGCCGCGGGACAGCCATTTATGGGGAGCAGTTCTTC
TRBJ1-5,TRBV6-4,NA,NA,CASSAEGGQPQHF,TGTGCCAGCAGTGCCGAGGGGGGGCAGCCCCAGCATTTT
TRBJ1-1,TRBV6-4,TRBD1,NA,CASSAGGFTEAFF,TGTGCCAGCAGTGCAGGGGGCTTTACTGAAGCTTTCTTT
TRBJ2-7,TRBV21-1,NA,NA,CASSKVRAGGSREQYF,TGTGCCAGCAGCAAAGTAAGGGCTGGGGGATCTCGTGAGCAGTACTTC
TRBJ1-2,TRBV10-3,TRBD1,NA,CAISKGQAGYDYGYTF,TGTGCCATCAGTAAGGGACAGGCCGGATACGACTATGGCTACACCTTC
TRBJ1-6,TRBV2,TRBD1,medium-sized,CASSELGTANDSPLHF,TGTGCCAGCAGTGAATTGGGGACAGCAAATGATTCACCCCTCCACTTT
TRBJ2-5,TRBV5-1,TRBD1,NA,CATRDRGGQETQYF,TGCGCCACCCGAGACAGGGGAGGCCAAGAGACCCAGTACTTC